The present T cell receptor beta chain was sequenced within a study of OX40 agonist ivuxolimab in advanced cancers. The ends were cut back, 6 bases at V and 4 bases at J, with 13 bases in the middle. Per germline, CDR1 SQVTM and CDR2 ANQGSEA. The CDR3 is 13 amino acids. General study points: By week 6 at 0.1 to 3.0 mg/kg, blood CD4+ and CD8+ T cells had expanded clonally. Some nonresponders also had low normalized T-cell clonal expansion.

On this clone: The target antigen is unknown.

Profiling relied on immunoSEQ multiplex PCR, and the TCRdb table lists in-frame clones only, not all of them. The table has about 60,000 clones, roughly nine tenths seen once. The source material was CD4+ or CD8+ T cells sorted from blood, sampled in a trial of the OX40 agonist ivuxolimab. The sequence was collected from an adult with an advanced solid tumor such as melanoma, head and neck, liver or kidney cancer. V is TRBV29-1 and J is TRBJ1-5; D remains ambiguous. The DNA for the CDR3 is TGCAGCGTCGAGGTGACGGGTAATCAGCCCCAGCATTTT. The encoded protein is CSVEVTGNQPQHF.